The 9 T cell receptor beta chains given below trace back to one sample, sequenced in a study of beta chain features in type 1 diabetes. Whole-study results and caveats: All four CD4+ subsets of Type 1 diabetes patients contained TCRB CDR3s that were moderately but significantly shorter.

As every portion of the isolated RNA was reverse transcribed, the sequencing read expressed TCRB transcripts. Measured with immunoSEQ multiplex PCR; TCRdb has only the in-frame clones, and not every one. Of roughly 340,000 clones in the sample, around an eighth are singletons; the top ten hold approximately 0.011%. Which antigens these TCRs recognize remains unknown. Sequencing was done on a sample of naive CD4+ T cells from blood. These receptors came from a woman aged 18-29 years with type 1 diabetes.

The rearrangement joins TRBV29-1 to TRBJ2-5, with TRBD2 matching over 9 bases. CDR3 length: 12 amino acids. Germline V lookup: CDR1 SQVTM, CDR2 ANQGSEA. Losses at the gene ends were 7 bases for V and 1 base for J; bases not matched to a gene: 1. The chain's CDR3 is CSGGGGQETQYF. Written as DNA, the CDR3 is TGCAGCGGCGGGGGGGGCCAAGAGACCCAGTACTTC.

The genes are TRBV11-2 and TRBJ2-7; 7 nucleotides line up with TRBD2. Germline V gives CDR1 SGHAT, CDR2 FQNNGV. Trimming removed 3 bases from V and 6 bases from J; junction bases left unmatched: 8. The CDR3 has 14 residues. The chain's CDR3 is CASSLGTQRGEQYF. The CDR3 nucleotides are TGTGCCAGCAGCTTGGGGACCCAGCGGGGCGAGCAGTACTTC. Supplemented by reference TRBV11-2 and TRBJ2-7, the full variable domain reads EAGVAQSPRYKIIEKRQSVAFWCNPISGHATLYWYQQILGQGPKLLIQFQNNGVVDDSQLPKDRFSAERLKGVDSTLKIQPAKLEDSAVYLCASSLGTQRGEQYFGPGTRLTVT.

This clone was found a few times. The chain recombines TRBV5-4 with TRBJ1-1; D gene uncertain. The V gene lost 3 bases and the J gene lost 5 bases, with 8 bases spanning the gap. The CDR3 covers 12 residues. CDR1 and CDR2 (germline): SGHNT, YYREEE (reference sequence). The DNA of the CDR3 is TGTGCCAGCAGCTCGGGTAGGACTGAAGCTTTCTTT. Protein sequence: CASSSGRTEAFF. Full variable domain (missing parts from reference TRBV5-4 and TRBJ1-1): ETGVTQSPTHLIKTRGQQVTLRCSSQSGHNTVSWYQQALGQGPQFIFQYYREEENGRGNFPPRFSGLQFPNYSSELNVNALELDDSALYLCASSSGRTEAFFGQGTRLTVV.

This clone came up a few times. This chain uses TRBV9 with TRBJ2-5; D possibly corresponds to TRBD2 (6 bases). The CDR3 has 13 amino acids. Germline V CDR1 and CDR2: SGDLS, YYNGEE. The V end was cut by 7 bases, the J end by 4 bases, with 14 bases between. The CDR3 DNA reads TGTGCCAGCGCCGGGACTGGTCGAGAGACCCAGTACTTC. Translated, it gives CASAGTGRETQYF.

This clone was observed a handful of times. The J gene is TRBJ2-3, the V gene TRBV5-1, with 8 bases fitting TRBD1. This CDR3 has 16 amino acids. V shed 3 bases, J shed 4 bases, and the junction held 10 bases outside the gene matches. Germline V lookup: CDR1 SGHRS, CDR2 YFSETQ. The CDR3 loop reads CASSYWTGNLPDTQYF. The CDR3 DNA reads TGCGCCAGCAGCTATTGGACAGGGAACCTCCCAGATACGCAGTATTTT.

This clone has only a few counts. The chain combines TRBV11-3 with TRBJ1-1; possible D gene TRBD1, 6 bases. CDR3 length: 14 amino acids. V shed 5 bases and J shed 0 bases, with 10 bases lying between them. The V gene's germline CDR1 is SGHNT and CDR2 YENEEA. CDR3 DNA sequence: TGTGCCAGCAGCCCAACAGGGTTGAACACTGAAGCTTTCTTT. This gives the protein CASSPTGLNTEAFF.

The chain is built from TRBV29-1 and TRBJ2-7; tentatively, D is TRBD2 (6 bases). Germline CDR1 and CDR2: SQVTM and ANQGSEA. The CDR3 is 14 residues long. V was shortened by 4 bases and J by 0 bases, with 13 bases between the two germline ends. In DNA, the CDR3 is TGCAGCGTTGCCGGAGGTAGCGGCTCCTACGAGCAGTACTTC. Protein sequence: CSVAGGSGSYEQYF.

This clone was detected only a few times. The chain joins TRBV28 to TRBJ2-1, with D possibly TRBD1 on 6 matching bases. The CDR3 runs to 13 residues. Germline V gene data show CDR1 as MDHEN and CDR2 as SYDVKM. V was trimmed by 11 bases and J by 4 bases, leaving 15 bases between them. CDR3 nucleotides: TGTGCCGCCCACGGGACACTATACAATGAGCAGTTCTTC. Its translation is CAAHGTLYNEQFF.

J is TRBJ2-1 and V is TRBV7-6; 7 bases align to TRBD1. CDR3 length equals 12 residues. Germline V gives CDR1 SGHVS, CDR2 FNYEAQ. V lost 1 base to trimming and J lost 12 bases; unmatched junction nucleotides: 3. The CDR3 bases are TGTGCCAGCAGCTTAGAACAGGGGAGGCAGTTCTTC. This translates into CASSLEQGRQFF. The variable domain in full, completed from reference TRBV7-6 and TRBJ2-1, reads GAGVSQSPRYKVTKRGQDVALRCDPISGHVSLYWYRQALGQGPEFLTYFNYEAQQDKSGLPNDRFSAERPEGSISTLTIQRTEQRDSAMYRCASSLEQGRQFFGPGTRLTVL.